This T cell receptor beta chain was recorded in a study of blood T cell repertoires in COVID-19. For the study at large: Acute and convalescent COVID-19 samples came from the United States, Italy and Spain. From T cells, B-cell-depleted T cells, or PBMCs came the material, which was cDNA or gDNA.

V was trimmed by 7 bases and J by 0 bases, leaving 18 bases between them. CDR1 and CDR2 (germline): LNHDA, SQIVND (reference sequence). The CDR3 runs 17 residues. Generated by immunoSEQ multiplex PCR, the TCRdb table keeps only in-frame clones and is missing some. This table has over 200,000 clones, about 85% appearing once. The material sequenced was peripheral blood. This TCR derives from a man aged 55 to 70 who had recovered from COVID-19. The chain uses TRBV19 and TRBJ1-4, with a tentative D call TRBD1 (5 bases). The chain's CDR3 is CASTPGGAFPTNEKLFF. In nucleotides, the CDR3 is TGTGCCAGTACCCCCGGAGGGGCATTCCCAACTAATGAAAAACTGTTTTTT.